The sequence of this T cell receptor beta chain was determined in a study of blood T cell repertoires in COVID-19. Study-level background: T cells, B-cell-depleted T cells, or PBMCs supplied cDNA or gDNA.

Each participant's cohort was designated according to participant-reported clinical history. TCRdb's copy holds only in-frame clones and misses some; the assay was immunoSEQ multiplex PCR. Seen here are about 270,000 clones, roughly 91% observed once, and the top ten hold approximately 2.5%. Germline CDR1 is MNHEY and CDR2 is SVGAGI. Trimming took 6 bases from V and 5 from J; bases not matched to a gene: 9. The CDR3 sequence is 15 residues long. The sequence derives from a woman aged 40-49 years with acute COVID-19. The chain links TRBV6-5 to TRBJ1-2; 10 bases match TRBD1. The sample was PBMCs or T cells enriched from blood (not recorded which). The CDR3 region is CASSRDRGTTYGYTF. CDR3 sequence (DNA): TGTGCCAGCAGCAGGGACAGGGGAACCACTTATGGCTACACCTTC.